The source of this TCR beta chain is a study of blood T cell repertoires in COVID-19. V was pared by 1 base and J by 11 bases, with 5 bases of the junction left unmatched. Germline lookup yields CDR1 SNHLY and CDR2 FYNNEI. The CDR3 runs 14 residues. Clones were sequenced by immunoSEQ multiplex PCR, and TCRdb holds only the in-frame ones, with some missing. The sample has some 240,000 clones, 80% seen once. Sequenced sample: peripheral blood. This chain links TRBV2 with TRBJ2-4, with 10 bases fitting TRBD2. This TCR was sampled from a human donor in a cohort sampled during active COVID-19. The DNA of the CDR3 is TGTGCCAGCAGTGAAGGGACTAGCGGCCTCCTTCAGTACTTC. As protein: CASSEGTSGLLQYF. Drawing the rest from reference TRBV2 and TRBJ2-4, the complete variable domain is EPEVTQTPSHQVTQMGQEVILRCVPISNHLYFYWYRQILGQKVEFLVSFYNNEISEKSEIFDDQFSVERPDGSNFTLKIRSTKLEDSAMYFCASSEGTSGLLQYFGAGTRLSVL.